A selection of T cell receptor beta chains follows, all from one sample in a study of CD8 T cells in ankylosing spondylitis. TCRdb fed the 5' RACE reads into MiXCR, producing one record per CDR3 protein. The repertoire includes about 330,000 distinct CDR3 sequences, under 8.5% of them detected once, and roughly 14% sits in the top ten. Sequenced sample: blood, either unsorted or a sorted T cell fraction (not recorded which). The source of these receptors is a male donor with ankylosing spondylitis. Each CDR3 is given with its conserved first and last residue. The D gene is left open where the match is weak. Size is stated for part of the rows, as once, few or many counts, or as a class when the clone is expanded.

>TRBJ2-1|-|TRBV5-1|-
CASSLGSSLPNEQFF
TGCGCCAGCAGCTTGGGGTCTAGTCTCCCCAATGAGCAGTTCTTC
>TRBJ1-5|TRBD1|TRBV6-5|few
CASSFPGTGSNQPQHF
TGTGCCAGCAGTTTCCCCGGGACAGGGTCCAATCAGCCCCAGCATTTT
>TRBJ1-1|-|TRBV4-1|-
CASSQDAGNMNTEAFF
TGCGCCAGCAGCCAAGACGCAGGGAACATGAACACTGAAGCTTTCTTT
>TRBJ2-3|TRBD1|TRBV27|-
CASSLWGQGMDTQYF
TGTGCCAGCAGTTTATGGGGACAGGGGATGGATACGCAGTATTTT
>TRBJ1-1|TRBD1|TRBV19|-
CASSTQGQGATEAFF
TGTGCCAGTAGTACCCAGGGACAGGGGGCCACTGAAGCTTTCTTT
>TRBJ1-5|-|TRBV30|few
CAWNPGPGQPQHF
TGTGCCTGGAACCCGGGACCGGGTCAGCCCCAGCATTTT
>TRBJ2-1|TRBD2|TRBV7-9|many
CASSPLQRTSANNEQFF
TGTGCCAGCAGCCCACTCCAGAGGACTAGCGCCAACAATGAGCAGTTCTTC
>TRBJ2-5|-|TRBV20-1|few
CSAIVGQETQYF
TGCAGTGCTATTGTTGGGCAAGAGACCCAGTACTTC
>TRBJ2-1|-|TRBV3-1|many
CASSQDRWDDTYNEQFF
TGTGCCAGCAGCCAAGATCGATGGGATGACACCTACAATGAGCAGTTCTTC
>TRBJ2-1|-|TRBV6-5|-
CASSYPPRKSSYNEQFF
TGTGCCAGCAGTTACCCCCCCCGAAAGAGCTCCTACAATGAGCAGTTCTTC
>TRBJ2-7|-|TRBV5-1|few
CASSLLGQLSSYEQYF
TGCGCCAGCAGCTTACTCGGACAGCTGAGCTCCTACGAGCAGTACTTC
>TRBJ2-5|TRBD1|TRBV7-2|-
CASSSDRGSSQYF
TGTGCCAGCAGCTCTGACAGGGGATCGTCCCAGTACTTC
>TRBJ2-7|TRBD2|TRBV5-1|-
CASSLGPSGPEGLYEQYF
TGCGCCAGCAGCTTGGGGCCTAGCGGGCCCGAGGGGCTCTACGAGCAGTACTTC
>TRBJ1-5|-|TRBV19|-
CASSLLQDSNQPQHF
TGTGCCAGTAGTCTTCTACAGGATAGCAATCAGCCCCAGCATTTT
>TRBJ1-2|TRBD1|TRBV7-9|few
CASSSGTGAGYTF
TGTGCCAGCAGCTCCGGCACAGGGGCTGGCTACACCTTC
>TRBJ2-1|TRBD2|TRBV10-1|many
CASSSSGSYNEQFF
TGCGCCAGCAGTTCTAGCGGCTCCTACAATGAGCAGTTCTTC
>TRBJ1-6|TRBD1|TRBV2|-
CASIGGPNNSPLHF
TGTGCCAGCATAGGGGGCCCGAATAATTCACCCCTCCACTTT
>TRBJ2-5|TRBD2|TRBV29-1|-
CSGRSGSQETQYF
TGCAGCGGCCGTAGCGGGAGCCAAGAGACCCAGTACTTC
>TRBJ2-1|TRBD2|TRBV29-1|few
CSVDLLAANEQFF
TGCAGCGTTGATCTCCTAGCGGCCAATGAGCAGTTCTTC
>TRBJ2-7|TRBD2|TRBV7-9|once
CASRRLAGGLDEQYF
TGTGCCAGCAGGCGGCTAGCGGGAGGTCTCGACGAGCAGTACTTC
>TRBJ2-7|TRBD2|TRBV20-1|few
CSARTSGTLYEQYF
TGCAGTGCGCGTACTAGCGGGACACTCTACGAGCAGTACTTC
>TRBJ1-5|-|TRBV7-8|many
CASSPIRSGQPQHF
TGTGCCAGCAGCCCAATTCGTTCGGGTCAGCCCCAGCATTTT
>TRBJ2-7|-|TRBV19|few
CASGTYEQYF
TGTGCCAGTGGTACCTACGAGCAGTACTTC
>TRBJ2-7|-|TRBV28|-
CASKPPRSYEQYF
TGTGCCAGCAAACCGCCGCGCTCCTACGAGCAGTACTTC